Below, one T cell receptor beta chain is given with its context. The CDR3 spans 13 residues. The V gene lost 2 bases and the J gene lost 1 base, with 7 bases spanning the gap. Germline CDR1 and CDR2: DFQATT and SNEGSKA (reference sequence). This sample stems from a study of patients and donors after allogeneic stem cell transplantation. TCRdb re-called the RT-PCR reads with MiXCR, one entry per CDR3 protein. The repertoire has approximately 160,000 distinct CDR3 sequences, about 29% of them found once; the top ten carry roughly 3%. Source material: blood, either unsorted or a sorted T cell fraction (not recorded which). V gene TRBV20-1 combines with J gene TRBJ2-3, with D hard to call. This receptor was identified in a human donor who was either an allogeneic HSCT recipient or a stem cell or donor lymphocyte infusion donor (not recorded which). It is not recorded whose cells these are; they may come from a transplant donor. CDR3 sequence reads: CSARWAGTDTQYF. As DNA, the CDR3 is TGCAGTGCTAGATGGGCTGGCACAGATACGCAGTATTTT.